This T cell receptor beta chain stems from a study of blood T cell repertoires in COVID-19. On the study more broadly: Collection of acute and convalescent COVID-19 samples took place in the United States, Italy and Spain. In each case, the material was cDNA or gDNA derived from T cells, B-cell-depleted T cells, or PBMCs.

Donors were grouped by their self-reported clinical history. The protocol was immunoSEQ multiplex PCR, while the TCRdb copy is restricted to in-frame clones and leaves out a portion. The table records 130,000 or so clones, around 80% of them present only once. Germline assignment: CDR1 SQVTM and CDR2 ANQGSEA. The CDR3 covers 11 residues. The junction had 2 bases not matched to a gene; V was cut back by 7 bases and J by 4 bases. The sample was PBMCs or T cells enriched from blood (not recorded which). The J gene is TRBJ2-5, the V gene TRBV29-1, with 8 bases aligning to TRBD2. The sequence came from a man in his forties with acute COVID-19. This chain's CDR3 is CSGGLAETQYF. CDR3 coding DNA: TGCAGCGGCGGACTAGCAGAGACCCAGTACTTC.